Following are 12 T cell receptor beta chains from one sample sequenced in a study of blood T cell repertoires in COVID-19. Data came from immunoSEQ multiplex PCR; TCRdb stores just in-frame clones and leaves some out. The table records 300,000 to 400,000 clones, 89% of them present only once. Sequenced: PBMCs or T cells enriched from blood (not recorded which). These receptors originate from a man in his 60s who had recovered from COVID-19.

The genes are TRBV5-1 and TRBJ2-2; TRBD1 agrees at 7 bases. This CDR3 is 13 amino acids long. Germline CDR1 and CDR2: SGHRS and YFSETQ. J was trimmed by 6 bases and V by 2 bases; bases with no gene match: 1. Written as DNA, the CDR3 is TGCGCCAGCAGCTTCCAGGGGGCCGGGGAGCTGTTTTTT. Translation gives CASSFQGAGELFF.

The table lists this clone with a count of one. Distinct nucleotide sequences in the sample also encode this CDR3. V is TRBV2 and J is TRBJ2-3; D may be TRBD1 (6 bases). The V end was cut by 5 bases, the J end by 0 bases, with 12 bases between. This CDR3 contains 15 residues. From germline, CDR1 is SNHLY and CDR2 FYNNEI. The CDR3 protein is CASSNPGQSTDTQYF. The DNA of the CDR3 is TGTGCCAGCAGTAATCCGGGACAAAGCACAGATACGCAGTATTTT.

The V gene is TRBV30, the J gene TRBJ2-7; 10 bases map to TRBD1. V was clipped by 2 bases and J by 3 bases; unmatched bases: 7. CDR3 length equals 15 residues. Per the germline V gene, CDR1 is GTSNPN and CDR2 is SVGIG (reference sequence). The DNA for the CDR3 is TGTGCCTGGAGTCGGGGACAGGGGCCGTTCTACGAGCAGTACTTC. As protein: CAWSRGQGPFYEQYF.

The chain has TRBV28 and TRBJ1-1; 12 bases are shared with TRBD1. This CDR3 is built from 15 residues. V gave up 0 bases and J gave up 6 bases; unmatched junction bases: 2. CDR1 and CDR2 from the germline V gene are MDHEN and SYDVKM. CDR3 bases: TGTGCCAGCAGTTTATGGGGGACAGGGGGCTCTGAAGCTTTCTTT. Amino acids: CASSLWGTGGSEAFF.

This sequence joins TRBV6-5 and TRBJ1-2; D possibly corresponds to TRBD1 (5 bases). Germline assignment: CDR1 MNHEY and CDR2 SVGAGI. This CDR3 is 13 amino acids long. Trimming cost V 8 bases and J 6 bases, with 16 bases left between them. The CDR3 spells CASRPSGGDGYTF. The CDR3 bases are TGTGCCAGCCGCCCCTCGGGGGGGGATGGCTACACCTTC.

The DNA for the CDR3 is TGTGCCAGCAGGGATGCAGGGGGATCGGTAGAGACCCAGTACTTC. Translation: CASRDAGGSVETQYF. The chain is built from TRBV28 and TRBJ2-5; 7 bases match TRBD1. The CDR3 covers 15 residues. The V segment lost 6 bases and the J segment 4 bases; nucleotides outside the gene matches: 11. Germline V gives CDR1 MDHEN, CDR2 SYDVKM. Using reference TRBV28 and TRBJ2-5 for the parts outside the CDR3, the full variable domain is DVKVTQSSRYLVKRTGEKVFLECVQDMDHENMFWYRQDPGLGLRLIYFSYDVKMKEKGDIPEGYSVSREKKERFSLILESASTNQTSMYLCASRDAGGSVETQYFGPGTRLLVL.

On this clone itself: Germline is not matched at one junction end, which may reflect a read error. The rearrangement uses TRBV7-2 and TRBJ2-1, with 11 positions matching TRBD2. The germline V gene encodes CDR1 SGHTA and CDR2 FQGNSA. The CDR3 length is 14 residues. The CDR3 sequence is CASSVAGGRDEQFF. DNA for the CDR3: TGTGCCAGCAGCGTAGCGGGAGGGCGGGATGAGCAGTTCTTC.

The rearrangement joins TRBV27 to TRBJ1-1, with TRBD1 matching over 9 bases. The J segment lost 4 bases and the V segment lost 6 bases, leaving 9 bases of the junction unmatched. The V gene's germline CDR1 is MNHEY and CDR2 SMNVEV (reference sequence). The CDR3 is made up of 15 amino acids. The DNA of the CDR3 is TGTGCCAGCAGAAAAGGACAGGGGTGGGGCACTGAAGCTTTCTTT. It encodes CASRKGQGWGTEAFF.

The chain has TRBV24-1 and TRBJ2-3, with 8 bases matching TRBD1. CDR1 and CDR2 from the germline V gene are KGHDR and SFDVKD. The CDR3 covers 14 residues. The J segment lost 1 base and the V segment lost 8 bases, leaving 4 bases of the junction unmatched. The CDR3 protein is CATTPGQGTDTQYF. The CDR3 DNA is TGTGCCACCACCCCGGGACAGGGCACAGATACGCAGTATTTT.

V gene TRBV19 combines with J gene TRBJ2-3, with 7 bases matching TRBD1. Germline-derived CDR1 and CDR2 are LNHDA and SQIVND (reference sequence). The CDR3 length is 16 residues. The V segment lost 6 bases and the J segment 1 base; nucleotides outside the gene matches: 10. The CDR3 here is CASSSWTGARTDTQYF. CDR3 nucleotide sequence: TGTGCCAGTAGCTCTTGGACAGGAGCCCGCACAGATACGCAGTATTTT.

The chain couples TRBV28 to TRBJ1-5; 7 nucleotides line up with TRBD1. Germline CDR1 is MDHEN and CDR2 is SYDVKM. Trimming cost V 7 bases and J 4 bases; bases outside gene matches: 10. This CDR3 region has 15 residues. For the CDR3, the DNA is TGTGCCAGCAAAGAACAGGGGCTAAGAAATCAGCCCCAGCATTTT. Protein sequence: CASKEQGLRNQPQHF. The full variable domain, rest sourced from reference TRBV28 and TRBJ1-5, is DVKVTQSSRYLVKRTGEKVFLECVQDMDHENMFWYRQDPGLGLRLIYFSYDVKMKEKGDIPEGYSVSREKKERFSLILESASTNQTSMYLCASKEQGLRNQPQHFGDGTRLSIL.

The rearrangement uses TRBV28 and TRBJ2-2, with TRBD1 matching over 8 bases. Germline CDR1 MDHEN, CDR2 SYDVKM. This CDR3 has 15 amino acids. After removal of 5 bases from V and 3 bases from J, the junction contained 5 bases not matched to a gene. CDR3 DNA: TGTGCCAGCAGTAGTCCGGGACAGGACACCGGGGAGCTGTTTTTT. It is translated as CASSSPGQDTGELFF.